The clone carrying this T cell receptor (beta chain) was counted between two and nine times. Its antigen remains unknown. The data belong to a study of CD8+ T cells in alopecia areata. Extracted RNA was reverse transcribed into cDNA, the sequencing template. Assay used: immunoSEQ multiplex PCR; TCRdb lists only in-frame clones, some missing. The sample contains roughly 220,000 clones, approximately 72% of which appear only once. Study-level findings and limits: Numerous expanded lesional clones remained in scalp and blood during tofacitinib.

Regarding treatment: oral pan-JAK inhibitor, 5-10 mg twice daily. Here the sequenced sample was CD4+ T cells sorted from blood, taken at approximately week 45, from a patient treated with tofacitinib. The sequence came from a human donor with alopecia areata.

Here the CDR3 reads CASSFMETQYF. CDR3 coding DNA: TGTGCCAGCAGTTTTATGGAGACCCAGTACTTC. The V gene is TRBV27, the J gene TRBJ2-5; D uncertain. Germline V CDR1 and CDR2: MNHEY, SMNVEV (reference sequence). The CDR3 loop spans 11 amino acids. Between the trimmed V and J ends, which lost 3 bases and 5 bases, there was a span of 4 bases.